This is a list of T cell receptor beta chains from one sample in a study of cytomegalovirus exposure and HLA in healthy donors. Data came from immunoSEQ multiplex PCR; TCRdb stores just in-frame clones and leaves some out. Counted here are tens of thousands of clones, around three fifths occurring once; the ten biggest clones make up 5.5% to 6%. Material for sequencing was PBMCs. These receptors were obtained from a boy aged 5 to 17 in good health and CMV-seropositive. Both conserved end residues are part of each CDR3. Part of the rows lack a size; the others show once, few, many or a class for expanded clones.

abundance	v_gene	j_gene	CDR3aa
-	TRBV9	TRBJ2-1	CASSVVWSGSYNEQFF
-	TRBV4-3	TRBJ2-6	CASSQGLIRSGANVLTF
-	TRBV10-3	TRBJ2-2	CAIRLDNLYLANTGELFF
few	TRBV27	TRBJ2-7	CASSRTVSYEQYF
-	TRBV2	TRBJ1-2	CASIIRGGYTF
once	TRBV27	TRBJ2-5	CASSLGEEETQYF
-	TRBV10-2	TRBJ1-1	CASSGTYRATGTEAFF
-	TRBV25-1	TRBJ2-1	CASSARLYEQFF
-	TRBV13	TRBJ2-3	CASSLSGLADTQYF
-	TRBV27	TRBJ2-7	CATGTGGSYEQYF
-	TRBV11-2	TRBJ1-1	CASSYSTRQGGTEAFF
-	TRBV7-2	TRBJ2-1	CASSTGTGDGGIYNEQFF
-	TRBV30	TRBJ2-5	CAWSYGTPTRSGETQYF
few	TRBV5-1	TRBJ2-1	CASSWGDSNNEQFF
-	TRBV25-1	TRBJ2-5	CASSSGTGVRETQYF
-	TRBV9	TRBJ2-3	CASSVAPHTDTQYF
once	TRBV27	TRBJ2-5	CASSHTFGGRWETQYF
once	TRBV6-1	TRBJ2-1	CASSEVGRGGYNEQFF
few	TRBV7-2	TRBJ1-5	CASSLTGYQPQHF
-	TRBV6-4	TRBJ2-3	CASSRDRSTDTQYF
once	TRBV7-9	TRBJ2-7	CASSLVFRQGAYEQYF
-	TRBV29-1	TRBJ1-4	CSVVSEKLFF
-	TRBV28	TRBJ2-5	CASSSYSGSPPETQYF
-	TRBV2	TRBJ2-3	CASCWTSGGQSTDTQYF
once	TRBV5-1	TRBJ2-7	CASRPGVAGEYEQYF
-	TRBV5-1	TRBJ1-1	CASSPGQEWVNTEAFF
few	TRBV7-2	TRBJ2-1	CASSLGTAPYNEQFF
-	TRBV7-9	TRBJ2-5	CASSLFTPKTGGPKETQYF
-	TRBV7-7	TRBJ2-7	CASSFQGSYEQYF
once	TRBV4-2	TRBJ1-4	CASSQARTVKLFF
-	TRBV4-1	TRBJ2-7	CASSLISDTIMREQYF